Shown below are 2 T cell receptor beta chains from a single sample sequenced in a study of metastatic and nonmetastatic thyroid tumors. MiXCR was used by TCRdb to re-call the PCR reads. The profile covers roughly 30,000 clones, with roughly 3.5% appearing a single time and about 3.2% taken by the ten largest. All patients were untreated before thyroid surgery. Sequencing was carried out using blood. Receptor source: a male donor with papillary thyroid cancer or a benign thyroid nodule (not recorded which). Some clones in this sample may be carry-over from other donors' samples.

In this sample, this clone turned up many times. The chain links TRBV6-1 to TRBJ2-2; the D gene is possibly TRBD2 (6 bases). CDR3 size: 13 residues. V lost 6 bases and J lost 7, with 12 bases in between. Germline CDR1 and CDR2: MNHNS and SASEGT. CDR3: CASSGRRGGELFF. In DNA form, the CDR3 reads TGTGCCAGCAGCGGGAGAAGGGGCGGGGAGCTGTTTTTT.

This clone was observed a few times. The V call is TRBV12-3 or TRBV12-4, the J call TRBJ2-2; 9 bases fit TRBD1. The CDR3 spans 15 residues. V was pared by 5 bases and J by 6 bases, with 7 bases of the junction left unmatched. This CDR3 reads CASSPGQGMAGELFF. The CDR3 nucleotides read TGTGCCAGCAGTCCTGGACAGGGGATGGCCGGGGAGCTGTTTTTT.